Listed below are T cell receptor beta chains from one sample, sequenced in a study of cytomegalovirus exposure and HLA in healthy donors. Measured with immunoSEQ multiplex PCR; TCRdb has only the in-frame clones, and not every one. The sample yields 150,000 to 200,000 clones, roughly 82% seen once. The sample consisted of PBMCs. These receptors all stem from a man between 50 and 59 years old in good health and CMV-seropositive. The CDR3 runs from the conserved cysteine through the conserved F or W. A D gene is named only where the DNA matches it firmly. Part of the rows lack a size; the others show once, few, many or a class for expanded clones.

d_call	clone_size	v_call	j_call	cdr3_aa	cdr3_nt
TRBD2	.	TRBV7-9	TRBJ2-3	CASSSGGGTDTQYF	TGTGCCAGCAGCTCTGGCGGGGGGACGGATACGCAGTATTTT
.	.	TRBV19	TRBJ1-1	CASRTTVHTEAFF	TGTGCCAGTAGGACGACAGTCCACACTGAAGCTTTCTTT
.	.	TRBV5-1	TRBJ1-1	CASTVASGYTEAFF	TGCGCCAGCACCGTAGCCAGCGGCTACACTGAAGCTTTCTTT
.	.	TRBV9	TRBJ1-1	CASTGGSPGTEAFF	TGTGCCAGCACGGGAGGGTCCCCGGGCACTGAAGCTTTCTTT
TRBD2	.	TRBV7-9	TRBJ2-2	CASSSTRLAGGRLFF	TGTGCCAGCAGTTCAACCCGACTAGCGGGGGGTCGGCTGTTTTTT
.	.	TRBV6-1	TRBJ1-3	CASSLARGGENTIYF	TGTGCCAGCAGTTTGGCCCGGGGAGGGGAAAACACCATATATTTT
TRBD1	.	TRBV6-5	TRBJ1-2	CASSLDTGDGYTF	TGTGCCAGCAGTTTAGATACAGGGGATGGCTACACCTTC
.	.	TRBV5-1	TRBJ2-3	CASSRGQGSTDTQYF	TGCGCCAGCAGCCGAGGCCAGGGGAGCACAGATACGCAGTATTTT
TRBD2	medium-sized	TRBV9	TRBJ2-1	CASSDGLAGENEQFF	TGTGCCAGCAGTGACGGACTAGCGGGGGAAAATGAGCAGTTCTTC
.	.	TRBV7-9	TRBJ2-5	CASRAGTQETQYF	TGTGCCAGCAGGGCCGGGACTCAAGAGACCCAGTACTTC
TRBD1	.	TRBV6-6	TRBJ1-5	CASSWGQADNQPQHF	TGTGCCAGCAGTTGGGGACAGGCCGACAATCAGCCCCAGCATTTT
TRBD1	.	TRBV30	TRBJ1-5	CAFRTGGTSNQPQHF	TGTGCCTTCCGAACAGGGGGCACAAGCAATCAGCCCCAGCATTTT
.	few	TRBV10-3	TRBJ2-2	CAISDRQGNTGELFF	TGTGCCATCAGTGATCGGCAGGGGAACACCGGGGAGCTGTTTTTT
TRBD1	.	TRBV10-3	TRBJ1-4	CAIRGLGQGGQGNEKLFF	TGTGCCATCAGAGGGTTGGGACAGGGAGGACAGGGTAATGAAAAACTGTTTTTT
.	.	TRBV27	TRBJ2-5	CASGLSRETQYF	TGTGCCAGCGGTTTGTCGAGGGAGACCCAGTACTTC
TRBD1	.	TRBV11-2	TRBJ2-3	CASLDREADTQYF	TGTGCCAGCTTGGACAGGGAGGCCGATACGCAGTATTTT